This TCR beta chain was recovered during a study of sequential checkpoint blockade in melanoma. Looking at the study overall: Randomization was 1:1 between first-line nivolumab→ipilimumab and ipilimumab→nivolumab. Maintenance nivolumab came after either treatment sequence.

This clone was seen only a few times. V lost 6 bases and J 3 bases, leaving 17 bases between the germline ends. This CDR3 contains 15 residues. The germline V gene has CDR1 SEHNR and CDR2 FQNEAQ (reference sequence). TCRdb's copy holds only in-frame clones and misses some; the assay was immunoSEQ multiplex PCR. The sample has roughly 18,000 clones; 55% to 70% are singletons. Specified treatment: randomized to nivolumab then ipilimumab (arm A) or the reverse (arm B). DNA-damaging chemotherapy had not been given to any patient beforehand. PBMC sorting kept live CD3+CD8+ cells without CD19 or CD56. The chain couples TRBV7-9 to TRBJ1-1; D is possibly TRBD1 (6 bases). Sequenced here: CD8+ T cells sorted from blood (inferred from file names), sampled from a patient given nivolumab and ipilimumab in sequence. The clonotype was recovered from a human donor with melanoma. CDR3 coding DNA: TGTGCCAGCAGTACTCACGATAGGGGGTACACTGAAGCTTTCTTT. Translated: CASSTHDRGYTEAFF.